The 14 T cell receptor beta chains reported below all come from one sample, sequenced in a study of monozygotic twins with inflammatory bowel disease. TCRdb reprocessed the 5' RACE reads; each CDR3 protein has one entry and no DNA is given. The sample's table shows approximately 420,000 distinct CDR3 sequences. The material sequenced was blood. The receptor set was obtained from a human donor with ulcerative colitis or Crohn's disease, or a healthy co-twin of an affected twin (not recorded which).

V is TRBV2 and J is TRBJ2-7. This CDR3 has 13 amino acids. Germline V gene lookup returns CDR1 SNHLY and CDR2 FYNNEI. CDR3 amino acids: CASSPAAPYEQYF.

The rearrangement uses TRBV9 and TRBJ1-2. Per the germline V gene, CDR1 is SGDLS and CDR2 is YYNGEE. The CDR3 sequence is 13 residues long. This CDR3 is CASSAHKGSGYTF. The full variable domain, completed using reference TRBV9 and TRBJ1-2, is DSGVTQTPKHLITATGQRVTLRCSPRSGDLSVYWYQQSLDQGLQFLIQYYNGEERAKGNILERFSAQQFPDLHSELNLSSLELGDSALYFCASSAHKGSGYTFGSGTRLTVV.

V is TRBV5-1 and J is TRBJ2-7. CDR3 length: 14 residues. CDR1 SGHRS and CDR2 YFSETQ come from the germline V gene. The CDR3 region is CASSPDRGSYEQYF.

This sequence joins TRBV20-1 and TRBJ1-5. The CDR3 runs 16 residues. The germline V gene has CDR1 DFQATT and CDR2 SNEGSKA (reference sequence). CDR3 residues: CSARDPADAYNQPQHF.

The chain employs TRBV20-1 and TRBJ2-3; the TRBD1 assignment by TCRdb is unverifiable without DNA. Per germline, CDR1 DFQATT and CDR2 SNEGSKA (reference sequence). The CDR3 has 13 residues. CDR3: CSASGGSGDTQYF.

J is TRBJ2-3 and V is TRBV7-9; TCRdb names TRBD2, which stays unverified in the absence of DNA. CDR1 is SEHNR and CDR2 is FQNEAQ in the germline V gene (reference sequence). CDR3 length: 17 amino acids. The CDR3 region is CASSSGRASGSEDTQYF.

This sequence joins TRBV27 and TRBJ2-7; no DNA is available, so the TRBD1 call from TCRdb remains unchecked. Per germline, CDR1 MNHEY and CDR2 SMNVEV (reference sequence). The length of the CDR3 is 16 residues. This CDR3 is CASSFQGPESPYEQYF.

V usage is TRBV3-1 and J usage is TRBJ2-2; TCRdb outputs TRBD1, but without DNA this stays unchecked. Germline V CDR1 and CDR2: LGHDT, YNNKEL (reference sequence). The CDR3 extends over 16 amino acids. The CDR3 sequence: CASSQRTGGNTGELFF.

The CDR3: CATSDSANPYTDTQYF. The chain uses TRBV24-1 and TRBJ2-3. The CDR3 runs 16 residues. Per the germline V gene, CDR1 is KGHDR and CDR2 is SFDVKD.

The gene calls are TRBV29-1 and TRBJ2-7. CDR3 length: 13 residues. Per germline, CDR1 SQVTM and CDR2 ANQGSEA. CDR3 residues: CSVATGTANEQYF.

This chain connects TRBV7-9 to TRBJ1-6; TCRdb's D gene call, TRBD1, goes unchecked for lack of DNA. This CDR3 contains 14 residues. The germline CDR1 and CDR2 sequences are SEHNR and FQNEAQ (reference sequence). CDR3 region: CASSSDRLHSPLHF.

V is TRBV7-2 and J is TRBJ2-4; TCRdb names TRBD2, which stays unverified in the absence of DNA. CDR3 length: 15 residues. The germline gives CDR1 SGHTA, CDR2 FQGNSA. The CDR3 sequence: CASSLSRGRVDIQYF. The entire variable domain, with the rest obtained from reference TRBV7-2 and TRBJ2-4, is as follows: GAGVSQSPSNKVTEKGKDVELRCDPISGHTALYWYRQSLGQGLEFLIYFQGNSAPDKSGLPSDRFSAERTGGSVSTLTIQRTQQEDSAVYLCASSLSRGRVDIQYFGAGTRLSVL.

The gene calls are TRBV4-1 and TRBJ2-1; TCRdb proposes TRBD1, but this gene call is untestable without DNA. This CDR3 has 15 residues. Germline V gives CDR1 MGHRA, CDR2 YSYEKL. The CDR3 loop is CASRLRDRVNNEQFF.

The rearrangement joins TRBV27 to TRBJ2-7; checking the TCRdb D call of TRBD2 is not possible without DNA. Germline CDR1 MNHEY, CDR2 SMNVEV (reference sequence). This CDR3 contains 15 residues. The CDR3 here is CASSPLAGGPGEQYF.